A selection of T cell receptor beta chains follows, all from one sample in a study of CD8 T cells in ankylosing spondylitis. A single record per CDR3 protein comes from TCRdb applying MiXCR to the 5' RACE reads. The table lists 200,000 to 300,000 distinct CDR3 sequences, over 9.5% of them singletons. The material sequenced was blood, either unsorted or a sorted T cell fraction (not recorded which). These receptors all stem from a male donor with ankylosing spondylitis or in good health (not recorded which). Each CDR3 is given with its conserved first and last residue. A D gene is named only where the DNA matches it firmly. For some rows the clone size is stated as once, few or many, or as a class when expanded; others skip it.

d_call	v_call	clone_size	cdr3_length	j_call	cdr3_nt	cdr3_aa
NA	TRBV7-2	many	15	TRBJ1-1	TGTGCCAGCAGCTTAGCCCGATCCCCCGGCACTGAAGCTTTCTTT	CASSLARSPGTEAFF
NA	TRBV4-1	many	17	TRBJ2-1	TGCGCCAGCAGCCACAGAATTGCGGGGAGCTCCTACAATGAGCAGTTCTTC	CASSHRIAGSSYNEQFF
NA	TRBV29-1	many	15	TRBJ1-1	TGCAGCGTTGAGGATACCCGAGCCTGGGACACTGAAGCTTTCTTT	CSVEDTRAWDTEAFF
NA	TRBV28	many	13	TRBJ2-5	TGTGCCAGCAGTTTCGGTATCCAAGAGACCCAGTACTTC	CASSFGIQETQYF
TRBD1	TRBV5-5	few	16	TRBJ2-1	TGTGCCAGCAGCTTCCCCGGGACAGGGACTATTAATGAGCAGTTCTTC	CASSFPGTGTINEQFF
TRBD1	TRBV10-1	many	14	TRBJ2-1	TGCGCCAGCAGCCGGGACAGGGTGAGCAATGAGCAGTTCTTC	CASSRDRVSNEQFF
NA	TRBV4-1	many	15	TRBJ1-1	TGCGCCAGCAGCCGATCAGTCGGGGCGAACACTGAAGCTTTCTTT	CASSRSVGANTEAFF
NA	TRBV7-2	many	14	TRBJ2-2	TGTGCCAGCAGCTTGGAACTTTACACCGGGGAGCTGTTTTTT	CASSLELYTGELFF
TRBD1	TRBV5-1	many	14	TRBJ1-2	TGCGCCAGCAGCGGGGACAGTAGAAACTATGGCTACACCTTC	CASSGDSRNYGYTF
NA	TRBV15	NA	15	TRBJ2-1	TGTGCCACCAGCAGAGACTACGTGTCCTACAATGAGCAGTTCTTC	CATSRDYVSYNEQFF
TRBD1	TRBV20-1	many	14	TRBJ1-2	TGCAGTGCTAGTAGGACAGGGGCTAACTATGGCTACACCTTC	CSASRTGANYGYTF
NA	TRBV12-3/TRBV12-4	many	14	TRBJ1-4	TGTGCCAGCAGTTTCGGACGGGCGAATGAAAAACTGTTTTTT	CASSFGRANEKLFF
TRBD2	TRBV20-1	many	16	TRBJ2-7	TGCAGTGCCGGGATAGCGGGACTAGCGGGCGACTACGAGCAGTACTTC	CSAGIAGLAGDYEQYF
TRBD1	TRBV19	NA	15	TRBJ2-2	TGTGCCAGTAGTGTCGGACAGGCGAACACCGGGGAGCTGTTTTTT	CASSVGQANTGELFF
TRBD2	TRBV6-2/TRBV6-3	few	14	TRBJ2-7	TGTGCCAGCAGTCCCCTAGCGGGAACCTACGAGCAGTACTTC	CASSPLAGTYEQYF
NA	TRBV21-1	NA	15	TRBJ2-5	TGTGCCAGCAGCAAAGGAGATCAGGGGGAAGAGACCCAGTACTTC	CASSKGDQGEETQYF
NA	TRBV7-2	many	15	TRBJ2-3	TGTGCCAGCAGGTCCCGGGACTTATTCACAGATACGCAGTATTTT	CASRSRDLFTDTQYF
NA	TRBV25-1	many	15	TRBJ2-1	TGTGCCAGCAGTGATCGGGGGCTGGACTACAATGAGCAGTTCTTC	CASSDRGLDYNEQFF
NA	TRBV19	NA	11	TRBJ2-4	TGTGCCAGTAGTGTGAAAAACATTCAGTACTTC	CASSVKNIQYF
NA	TRBV3-1	many	16	TRBJ2-6	TGTGCCAGCAGCCGTTGGGCGGATCATGGGGCCAACGTCCTGACTTTC	CASSRWADHGANVLTF
TRBD1	TRBV20-1	many	15	TRBJ2-4	TGCAGTGCTAGTAGCGGACAGGGAGGCAAAAACATTCAGTACTTC	CSASSGQGGKNIQYF
NA	TRBV27	few	13	TRBJ2-5	TGTGCCAGCAGTCGTAGGGCAGGAGAGACCCAGTACTTC	CASSRRAGETQYF
TRBD2	TRBV10-3	many	16	TRBJ2-7	TGTGCCATCAGTGAAGGGACTAGCGGATATAACTACGAGCAGTACTTC	CAISEGTSGYNYEQYF
NA	TRBV5-6	many	16	TRBJ1-1	TGTGCCACCTCTCTATACTCGACGCGTTCGAACACTGAAGCTTTCTTT	CATSLYSTRSNTEAFF
TRBD2	TRBV11-2	many	19	TRBJ2-3	TGTGCCAGCAGCCCCCGCTCTTCGTCGGGACTAGCGGTGGCAGATACGCAGTATTTT	CASSPRSSSGLAVADTQYF
NA	TRBV5-5	many	16	TRBJ2-7	TGTGCCAGCAGCTTTGATGGAGGTAGCATGCCCCGGGAGCAGTACTTC	CASSFDGGSMPREQYF
TRBD1	TRBV6-1	many	15	TRBJ2-5	TGTGCCAGCGGCAGGGGGATAATGGTGGGAGAGACCCAGTACTTC	CASGRGIMVGETQYF
NA	TRBV7-6	NA	16	TRBJ1-3	TGTGCCAGCAGCTTAGAGGGCCGCCGCCCTGGAAACACCATATATTTT	CASSLEGRRPGNTIYF
TRBD2	TRBV12-3/TRBV12-4	many	16	TRBJ2-2	TGTGCCAGCTCCTCCCCGGCGGGGGGATGGTACGGGGAGCTGTTTTTT	CASSSPAGGWYGELFF
NA	TRBV4-2	NA	14	TRBJ2-3	TGTGCCAGCAGCCAAGGGGGGAGAGCAGATACGCAGTATTTT	CASSQGGRADTQYF
NA	TRBV20-1	many	10	TRBJ2-5	TGCAGTGCTAGCTGGGAGACCCAGTACTTC	CSASWETQYF
NA	TRBV5-5	many	13	TRBJ1-1	TGTGCCAGCAGCTTTGTGGGGGGTACTGAAGCTTTCTTT	CASSFVGGTEAFF
NA	TRBV7-2	few	15	TRBJ1-2	TGTGCCAGCAGCTTAGAGGACCTCGGGACGTATGGCTACACCTTC	CASSLEDLGTYGYTF
TRBD2	TRBV6-1	many	13	TRBJ2-1	TGTGCCAGCAGTCGACTAGCGTGGGATGAGCAGTTCTTC	CASSRLAWDEQFF
NA	TRBV10-3	many	11	TRBJ1-5	TGTGCCATCAGTGACGCCGGGGTTCAGCATTTT	CAISDAGVQHF
NA	TRBV12-3/TRBV12-4	many	12	TRBJ2-3	TGTGCCAGCAGCGGAAGAGCAGATACGCAGTATTTT	CASSGRADTQYF
NA	TRBV20-1	NA	17	TRBJ1-1	TGCAGTGCTAGAGATGGGGGGGGATTGGTGGGGAACACTGAAGCTTTCTTT	CSARDGGGLVGNTEAFF
TRBD2	TRBV2	many	13	TRBJ2-7	TGTGCCAGCAGCAGCGGGAGGGCCTACGAGCAGTACTTC	CASSSGRAYEQYF
NA	TRBV28	NA	12	TRBJ2-4	TGTGCCAGCAGTTTAAAGGGTCATCTTCAGTACTTC	CASSLKGHLQYF
TRBD2	TRBV5-1	many	15	TRBJ2-7	TGCGCCAGCAGCCGAACTAGCGGGAGCGTGAGCGAGCAGTACTTC	CASSRTSGSVSEQYF
NA	TRBV6-2/TRBV6-3	many	14	TRBJ1-2	TGTGCCAGCAGTTCCAACGGACGGAGCTATGGCTACACCTTC	CASSSNGRSYGYTF